In its sample, the clone carrying this T cell receptor beta chain was seen a few times. Profiling relied on immunoSEQ multiplex PCR, and the TCRdb table lists in-frame clones only, not all of them. Of about 660,000 clones listed, approximately 87% are singletons. The data are from a study of shared T cell receptors in the human thymus. The V and J ends lost 4 bases and 5 bases, in that order; junction bases with no gene match: 8. Germline CDR1 is SGHDT and CDR2 is YYEEEE. The CDR3 covers 16 residues. The same data also went into a second study, on human thymus T cells.

The sequence derives from a boy less than two years old with a congenital heart defect. The gene calls are TRBV5-6 and TRBJ2-2; the match to TRBD1 covers 10 bases. Sequenced input: thymocytes. The DNA of the CDR3 is TGTGCCAGCAGCAGGTTCCGGGACAGGGGTACCGGGGAGCTGTTTTTT. Its protein is CASSRFRDRGTGELFF.